This TCR beta chain was captured in a study of blood T cells in healthy people across ages. Regarding the study as a whole: Greater diversity and more naive CD4+ cells were seen in long-lived donors than in aged donors.

Unmatched junction bases numbered 5, after V lost 8 bases and J lost 4 bases. The CDR3 covers 13 residues. CDR1 is MDHEN, CDR2 SYDVKM, per germline. Healthy Caucasians from Russia aged roughly 6 to 95 served as donors. The authors isolated at least 7 million PBMCs per sample. Extraction yielded at least 5.5 micrograms of total RNA per sample. This clonotype was found a few times. Its antigen is currently unknown. For the second PCR, which ran for roughly 7 to 11 cycles, a sample-barcoded 5' primer and a J-beta primer mix were used. MiXCR, applied by TCRdb to the 5' RACE reads, yields one record per CDR3 protein. The table records about 1.8 million distinct CDR3 sequences, less than 50% of them present only once.

The gene calls are TRBV28 and TRBJ2-1; 7 bases fit TRBD2. The sequence was collected from a woman aged 40 to 50 in good health. Sequencing was done on a sample of blood. In DNA, the CDR3 is TGTGCCAGCTGGGCGGGGGTTTACAATGAGCAGTTCTTC. Translation: CASWAGVYNEQFF. The whole variable domain, remainder taken from reference TRBV28 and TRBJ2-1, is DVKVTQSSRYLVKRTGEKVFLECVQDMDHENMFWYRQDPGLGLRLIYFSYDVKMKEKGDIPEGYSVSREKKERFSLILESASTNQTSMYLCASWAGVYNEQFFGPGTRLTVL.